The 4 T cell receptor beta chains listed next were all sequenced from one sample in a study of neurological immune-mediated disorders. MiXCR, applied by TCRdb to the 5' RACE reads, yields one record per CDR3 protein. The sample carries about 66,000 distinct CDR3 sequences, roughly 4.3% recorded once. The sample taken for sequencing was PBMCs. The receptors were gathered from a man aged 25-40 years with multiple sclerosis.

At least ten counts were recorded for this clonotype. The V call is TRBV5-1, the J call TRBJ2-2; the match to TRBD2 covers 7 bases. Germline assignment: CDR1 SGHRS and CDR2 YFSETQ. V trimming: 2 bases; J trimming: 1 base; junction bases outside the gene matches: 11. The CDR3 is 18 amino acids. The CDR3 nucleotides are TGCGCCAGCAGCTTAGCTATCGACCCGGGGGGGAACACCGGGGAGCTGTTTTTT. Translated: CASSLAIDPGGNTGELFF.

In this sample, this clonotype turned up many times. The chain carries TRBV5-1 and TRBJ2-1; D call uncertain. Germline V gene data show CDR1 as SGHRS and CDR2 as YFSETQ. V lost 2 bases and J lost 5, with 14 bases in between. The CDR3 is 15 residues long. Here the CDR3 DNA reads TGCGCCAGCAGCTTCGTGGACCCTTTTAACAATGAGCAGTTCTTC. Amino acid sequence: CASSFVDPFNNEQFF.

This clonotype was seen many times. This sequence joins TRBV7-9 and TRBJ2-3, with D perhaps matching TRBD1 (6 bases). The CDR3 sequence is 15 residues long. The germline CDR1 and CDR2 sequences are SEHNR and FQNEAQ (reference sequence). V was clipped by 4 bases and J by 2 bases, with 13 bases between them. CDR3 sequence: CASSSGWTATDTQYF. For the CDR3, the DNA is TGTGCCAGCAGCTCCGGCTGGACAGCCACAGATACGCAGTATTTT.

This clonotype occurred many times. Here the CDR3 reads CASSLVAWDRPYEQYF. The CDR3 nucleotides read TGTGCCAGCAGCTTAGTGGCTTGGGACAGACCCTACGAGCAGTACTTC. V usage is TRBV7-9 and J usage is TRBJ2-7; 7 bases are shared with TRBD1. The CDR3 extends over 16 amino acids. The V gene's germline CDR1 is SEHNR and CDR2 FQNEAQ (reference sequence). With V trimmed by 1 base and J by 2 bases, 8 bases remained unmatched.